Following are 17 T cell receptor beta chains from one sample sequenced in a study of cytomegalovirus exposure and HLA in healthy donors. The PCR ran on 60 Vbeta and 13 Jbeta primers. Repertoires were generated with immunoSEQ multiplex PCR, while TCRdb's copy carries only in-frame clones and drops some. The sample consists of 120,000 to 150,000 clones, roughly 80% of them appearing once. Sequences were obtained from PBMCs. The receptors were gathered from a man between 35 and 55 years old in good health and CMV-seropositive.

The chain couples TRBV5-1 to TRBJ1-1; D ambiguous. The CDR3 length is 14 residues. Deletions cut 2 bases from V and 4 bases from J, with 12 bases between. Germline assignment: CDR1 SGHRS and CDR2 YFSETQ. This CDR3 is CASSFTQSSTEAFF. CDR3 bases: TGCGCCAGCAGCTTCACCCAATCCAGCACTGAAGCTTTCTTT.

The genes are TRBV14 and TRBJ2-4, with D uncertain. The CDR3 contains 18 residues. The V gene's germline CDR1 is SGHDN and CDR2 FVKESK. V lost 3 bases to trimming and J lost 0 bases, with 18 bases between them. The CDR3 loop is CASSQAVGAELAKNIQYF. CDR3 nucleotide sequence: TGTGCCAGCAGCCAGGCCGTAGGAGCAGAACTAGCCAAAAACATTCAGTACTTC.

Comment on this clone: The junction departs from the called germline gene at one end, perhaps through a read error. The chain uses TRBV5-1 and TRBJ2-7; D possibly corresponds to TRBD1 (5 bases). The CDR3 is made up of 14 amino acids. Per germline, CDR1 SGHRS and CDR2 YFSETQ. The CDR3 sequence is CASSFVQGSFEQYF. CDR3 DNA: TGCGCCAGCAGCTTCGTCCAGGGCTCCTTCGAGCAGTACTTC. Based on the CDR3 plus reference TRBV5-1 and TRBJ2-7, the full variable domain is KAGVTQTPRYLIKTRGQQVTLSCSPISGHRSVSWYQQTPGQGLQFLFEYFSETQRNKGNFPGRFSGRQFSNSRSEMNVSTLELGDSALYLCASSFVQGSFEQYFGPGTRLTVT.

This clone came up a few times. V and J are TRBV28 and TRBJ1-2; 7 bases are shared with TRBD1. This CDR3 comprises 15 residues. Losses at the gene ends were 2 bases for V and 4 bases for J; bases not matched to a gene: 7. The germline V gene encodes CDR1 MDHEN and CDR2 SYDVKM. The CDR3 loop reads CASSLGGRTGYGYTF. The CDR3 DNA reads TGTGCCAGCAGTTTAGGGGGGAGGACAGGCTATGGCTACACCTTC.

On this clone: Other DNA sequences of this sample code for an identical CDR3. The gene calls are TRBV13 and TRBJ2-3; D ambiguous. Germline values: CDR1 PRHDT, CDR2 FYEKMQ (reference sequence). This CDR3 is built from 12 residues. Trimming took off 5 bases at V and 2 bases at J, with 5 bases between the two ends. The DNA for the CDR3 is TGTGCCAGCAGCCCCATCACAGATACGCAGTATTTT. Protein: CASSPITDTQYF.

The chain carries TRBV9 and TRBJ2-1; 11 bases line up with TRBD2. Trimming cost V 1 base and J 8 bases; bases outside gene matches: 5. CDR3 length: 15 residues. From germline, CDR1 is SGDLS and CDR2 YYNGEE. DNA for the CDR3: TGTGCCAGCAGCGTAACTGTAGCGGGAGGGGATGAGCAGTTCTTC. Translated: CASSVTVAGGDEQFF.

The J gene is TRBJ1-2, the V gene TRBV5-6; D is undetermined. Trimming took 0 bases from V and 13 from J, leaving 13 bases between them. The germline CDR1 and CDR2 sequences are SGHDT and YYEEEE. This CDR3 is built from 12 residues. CDR3 sequence reads: CASSLAPREGTF. CDR3 coding DNA: TGTGCCAGCAGCTTGGCCCCCCGGGAAGGCACCTTC.

J is TRBJ2-1 and V is TRBV10-3; 13 bases align to TRBD2. This CDR3 contains 16 residues. Germline CDR1 and CDR2: ENHRY and SYGVKD. V gave up 8 bases and J gave up 1 base; unmatched junction bases: 5. CDR3 DNA: TGTGCCATCCGGACTAGCGGGAGAGATTCCTACAATGAGCAGTTCTTC. Protein: CAIRTSGRDSYNEQFF.

The chain links TRBV25-1 to TRBJ2-3; 12 positions agree with TRBD2. The V gene's germline CDR1 is MGHDK and CDR2 SYGVNS. V gave up 3 bases and J gave up 3 bases; unmatched junction bases: 7. The CDR3 is 17 amino acids. The CDR3 DNA follows: TGTGCCAGCAGTGAGCCTAGCGGGAGGGCCCGGACAGATACGCAGTATTTT. Residues: CASSEPSGRARTDTQYF.

This chain connects TRBV28 to TRBJ1-2; tentative D call: TRBD1 (5 bases). Trimming pared 2 bases from V and 5 bases from J, leaving 9 bases between. Germline CDR1 is MDHEN and CDR2 is SYDVKM. This CDR3 contains 13 residues. In nucleotides, the CDR3 is TGTGCCAGCAGTTTACGGGGGGGATATGGCTACACCTTC. Translated, it gives CASSLRGGYGYTF.

This sequence joins TRBV5-6 and TRBJ1-4; D gene uncertain. The CDR3 runs 14 residues. V was cut by 2 bases and J by 0 bases, with 5 bases left in between. Germline lookup yields CDR1 SGHDT and CDR2 YYEEEE. In nucleotides, the CDR3 is TGTGCCAGCAGCTTCCGAGCAACTAATGAAAAACTGTTTTTT. Protein sequence: CASSFRATNEKLFF.

This clone has more than one count but fewer than ten. This chain joins TRBV6-5 and TRBJ1-1; 7 bases map to TRBD1. CDR1 is MNHEY, CDR2 SVGAGI, per germline. CDR3 size: 16 residues. Trimming at V came to 4 bases and at J to 5 bases, leaving 13 bases not matched to a gene. CDR3 bases: TGTGCCAGCAGTTCTACTCGGGGACAGCCGAGGACTGAAGCTTTCTTT. The encoded protein is CASSSTRGQPRTEAFF.

J is TRBJ1-2 and V is TRBV30; D not certain. The CDR3 has 11 residues. V was trimmed by 2 bases and J by 7 bases, leaving 8 bases between them. Germline CDR1 is GTSNPN and CDR2 is SVGIG (reference sequence). The CDR3 bases are TGTGCCTGGAGTACTGGAGCTGGCTACACCTTC. This translates into CAWSTGAGYTF. Full variable domain (outside the CDR3, taken from reference TRBV30 and TRBJ1-2): SQTIHQWPATLVQPVGSPLSLECTVEGTSNPNLYWYRQAAGRGLQLLFYSVGIGQISSEVPQNLSASRPQDRQFILSSKKLLLSDSGFYLCAWSTGAGYTFGSGTRLTVV.

The rearrangement joins TRBV6-5 to TRBJ2-4; TRBD2 might be the D (6 bases). Germline CDR1 MNHEY, CDR2 SVGAGI. V lost 2 bases, J lost 5 bases, and 13 bases lay in between. This CDR3 is built from 15 residues. DNA for the CDR3: TGTGCCAGCAGTTACGTAGCGGAAAAAGAAAACATTCAGTACTTC. Protein: CASSYVAEKENIQYF.

A word on this clone: The germline gene is not matched at one end of the junction; a read error may be the cause. The chain joins TRBV27 to TRBJ2-7, with a tentative D call TRBD2 (5 bases). The CDR3 runs 13 residues. CDR1 is MNHEY and CDR2 is SMNVEV in the germline V gene (reference sequence). DNA of the CDR3: TGTGCCAGCGGTTTAGTACGCGGGTACGAGCAGTACTTC. As protein: CASGLVRGYEQYF.

The chain is built from TRBV10-3 and TRBJ2-1; the match to TRBD2 covers 8 bases. The CDR3 has 14 amino acids. Per germline, CDR1 ENHRY and CDR2 SYGVKD. The trim removed 7 bases at V and 5 bases at J, leaving 7 bases unmatched. Here the CDR3 DNA reads TGTGCCATCACTCGTAGCGGGACGGACAATGAGCAGTTCTTC. As protein: CAITRSGTDNEQFF.

This clone was seen a single time. The V call is TRBV4-3, the J call TRBJ1-2; tentative D call: TRBD1 (5 bases). Between the trimmed V and J ends, which lost 0 bases and 4 bases, there was a span of 12 bases. Per the germline V gene, CDR1 is LGHNA and CDR2 is YSLEER. The CDR3 extends over 15 amino acids. CDR3 sequence (DNA): TGCGCCAGCAGCCAAGAGCCAGGGATTCTCTATGGCTACACCTTC. This encodes CASSQEPGILYGYTF.